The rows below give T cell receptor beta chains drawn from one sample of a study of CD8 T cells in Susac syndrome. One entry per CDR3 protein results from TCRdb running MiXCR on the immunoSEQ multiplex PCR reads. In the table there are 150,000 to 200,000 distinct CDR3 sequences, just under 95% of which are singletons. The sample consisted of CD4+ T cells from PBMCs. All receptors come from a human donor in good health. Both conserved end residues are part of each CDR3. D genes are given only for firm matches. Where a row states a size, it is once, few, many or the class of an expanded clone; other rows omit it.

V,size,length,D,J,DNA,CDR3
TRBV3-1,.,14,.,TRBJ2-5,TGTGCCAGCAGCGGGGGGGCTGGCCAAGAGACCCAGTACTTC,CASSGGAGQETQYF
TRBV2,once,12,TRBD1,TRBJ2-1,TGTGCCAGCATGACAGGGTACAATGAGCAGTTCTTC,CASMTGYNEQFF
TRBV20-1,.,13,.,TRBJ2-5,TGCAGTGCTAGATCGCCTCCGGGAGAGACCCAGTACTTC,CSARSPPGETQYF
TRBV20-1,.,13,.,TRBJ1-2,TGCAGTGCTACGGCAGGGGCAACCTATGGCTACACCTTC,CSATAGATYGYTF
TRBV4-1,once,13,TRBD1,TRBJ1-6,TGCGCCAGCAAAGACAGGGAGAGTTCACCCCTCCACTTT,CASKDRESSPLHF
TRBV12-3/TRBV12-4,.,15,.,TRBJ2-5,TGTGCCAGCAGTTTAGTTAAGGGAGGGGGGGAGACCCAGTACTTC,CASSLVKGGGETQYF
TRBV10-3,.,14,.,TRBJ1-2,TGTGCCATCAGTGAAGGCAGTAGGAACTATGGCTACACCTTC,CAISEGSRNYGYTF
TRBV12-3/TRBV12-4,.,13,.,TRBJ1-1,TGTGCCAGCAGTTCAGGGGCTTGGTCTGAAGCTTTCTTT,CASSSGAWSEAFF
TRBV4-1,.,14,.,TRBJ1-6,TGCGCCAGCAGCCAAGGACAGGATAATTCACCCCTCCACTTT,CASSQGQDNSPLHF
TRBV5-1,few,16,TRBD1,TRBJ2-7,TGCGCCAGCAGCCCCCGGGACAGGGGGCTTTCGTACGAGCAGTACTTC,CASSPRDRGLSYEQYF
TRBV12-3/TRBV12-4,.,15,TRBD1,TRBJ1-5,TGTGCCAGCATCAAAGGGACAGGGATTAATCAGCCCCAGCATTTT,CASIKGTGINQPQHF
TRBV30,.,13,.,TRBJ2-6,TGTGCCTGGAGTGTAACTGGGGCCAACGTCCTGACTTTC,CAWSVTGANVLTF
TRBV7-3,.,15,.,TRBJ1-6,TGTGCCAGCAGCTTAAGGTCCGGGGGTAATTCACCCCTCCACTTT,CASSLRSGGNSPLHF
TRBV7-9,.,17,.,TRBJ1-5,TGTGCCAGCAGCTTAGCAGACGGTGGACAGAACAATCAGCCCCAGCATTTT,CASSLADGGQNNQPQHF
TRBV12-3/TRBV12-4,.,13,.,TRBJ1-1,TGTGCCAGCAGTTTAACTGGGTACACTGAAGCTTTCTTT,CASSLTGYTEAFF
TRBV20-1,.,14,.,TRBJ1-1,TGCAGTGCTAGAGCCGGCTTTGGGGGGAAGGGCGGTTTCTTT,CSARAGFGGKGGFF
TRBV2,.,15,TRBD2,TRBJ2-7,TGTGCCAGCAGCCCGCCGGGGCGGGGGGCGACCGAGCAGTACTTC,CASSPPGRGATEQYF
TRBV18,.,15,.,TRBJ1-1,TGTGCCAGCTCACCATCTGGGGGGCCGGGCACTGAAGCTTTCTTT,CASSPSGGPGTEAFF
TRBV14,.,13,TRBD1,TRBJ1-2,TGTGCCAGCAGCCAGACCGGGACAGGGGAACGGACCTTC,CASSQTGTGERTF
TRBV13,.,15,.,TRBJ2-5,TGTGCCAGCAGCCTGACCGACACCGAACAAGAGACCCAGTACTTC,CASSLTDTEQETQYF
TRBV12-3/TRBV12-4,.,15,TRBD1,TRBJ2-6,TGTGCCAGCAGTTTAGGCGGACAGGGCGCCAACGTCCTGACTTTC,CASSLGGQGANVLTF
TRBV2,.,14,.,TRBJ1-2,TGTGCCAGCAGTGAAGCTCGGGTGGGCTATGGCTACACCTTC,CASSEARVGYGYTF
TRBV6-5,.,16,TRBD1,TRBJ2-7,TGTGCCAGCAGTTACTCAACGCCGGACAGGTCCCACGAGCAGTACTTC,CASSYSTPDRSHEQYF
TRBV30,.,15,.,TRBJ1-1,TGTGCCTGGAAGTCCCAGGGAAATTTGAACACTGAAGCTTTCTTT,CAWKSQGNLNTEAFF
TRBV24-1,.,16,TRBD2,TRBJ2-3,TGTGCCACCAGTGACCCTAGCGGGGTCAGCACAGATACGCAGTATTTT,CATSDPSGVSTDTQYF
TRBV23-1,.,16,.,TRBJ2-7,TGCGCCAGCAGTCAATCGATTCGAGGGGAACCCTACGAGCAGTACTTC,CASSQSIRGEPYEQYF
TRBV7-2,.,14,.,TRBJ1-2,TGTGCCAGCAGCTTAGGGTATTCCCCCAATGGCTACACCTTC,CASSLGYSPNGYTF
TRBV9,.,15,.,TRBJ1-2,TGTGCCAGCAGCGTAGCGTTCGGGCAAAGCTATGGCTACACCTTC,CASSVAFGQSYGYTF
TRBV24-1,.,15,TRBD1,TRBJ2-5,TGTGCCACCAGTGATGCGACGGGACAGGGGGCGACCCAGTACTTC,CATSDATGQGATQYF
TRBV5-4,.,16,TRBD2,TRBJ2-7,TGTGCCAGCAGCCCCCAAACGGGCGGGGGGGCCCACGAGCAGTACTTC,CASSPQTGGGAHEQYF
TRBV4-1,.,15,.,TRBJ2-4,TGCGCCAGCAGCCAAGATTGGGCAGGGGTCAACATTCAGTACTTC,CASSQDWAGVNIQYF
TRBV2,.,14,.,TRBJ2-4,TGTGCCAGCAGGAGCACAGCGATCAAAAACATTCAGTACTTC,CASRSTAIKNIQYF
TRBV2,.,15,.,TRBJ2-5,TGTGCCAGCAGTGAAAGTAGCGGATCGACAGAGACCCAGTACTTC,CASSESSGSTETQYF
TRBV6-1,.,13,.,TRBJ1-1,TGTGCCAGCCAGGGGTCCTGGAACACTGAAGCTTTCTTT,CASQGSWNTEAFF
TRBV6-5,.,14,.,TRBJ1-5,TGTGCCAGCCGACCGGGTCAGGCCTTAGGGCCCCAGCATTTT,CASRPGQALGPQHF
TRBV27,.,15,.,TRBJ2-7,TGTGCCAGCAGTTTATCGGTGAGACTCCCTTACGAGCAGTACTTC,CASSLSVRLPYEQYF
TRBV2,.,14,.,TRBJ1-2,TGTGCCAGCAGCATACAGGTTCTCTACTATGGCTACACCTTC,CASSIQVLYYGYTF
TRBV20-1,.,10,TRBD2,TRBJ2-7,TGCAGTTGGGGGGGCTACGAGCAGTACTTC,CSWGGYEQYF
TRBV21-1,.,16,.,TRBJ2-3,TGTGCCAGCAGCAAAGCGCACGACGGGAGGACAGATACGCAGTATTTT,CASSKAHDGRTDTQYF
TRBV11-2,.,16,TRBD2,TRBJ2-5,TGTGCCAGCAGTGTACTAGCGGGGGGGCATGGGGAGACCCAGTACTTC,CASSVLAGGHGETQYF
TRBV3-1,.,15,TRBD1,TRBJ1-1,TGTGCCAGCAGCCAAAGGACAGGGTCGGGCACTGAAGCTTTCTTT,CASSQRTGSGTEAFF
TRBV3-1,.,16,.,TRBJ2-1,TGTGCCAGCAGCCCTTGGGGGCAGGGAAAGGACAATGAGCAGTTCTTC,CASSPWGQGKDNEQFF
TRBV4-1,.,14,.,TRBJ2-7,TGCGCCAGCAGCCAACCGCACAGCTCCTACGAGCAGTACTTC,CASSQPHSSYEQYF
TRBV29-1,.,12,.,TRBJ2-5,TGCAGCGTAGAGGTACTGGGGGAGACCCAGTACTTC,CSVEVLGETQYF